A single sample gave rise to the 5 T cell receptor beta chains below, sequenced in a study of metastatic and nonmetastatic thyroid tumors. Every patient was untreated before thyroid surgery. TCRdb called clones again from the PCR reads with MiXCR. The sample carries roughly 16,000 clones, roughly 30% recorded once. Sequences were obtained from tumor tissue. The receptors were gathered from a female donor with papillary thyroid cancer or a benign thyroid nodule (not recorded which). Some clones in this sample may be carry-over from other donors' samples.

V and J are TRBV4-1 and TRBJ1-4, with 7 bases that match TRBD1. J gave up 5 bases and V 0 bases, and 3 bases lay outside the gene matches. The germline V gene has CDR1 MGHRA and CDR2 YSYEKL. CDR3 length: 15 amino acids. The CDR3 DNA sequence: TGCGCCAGCAGCCAAGAAAGGACAGGAAATGAAAAACTGTTTTTT. Translated: CASSQERTGNEKLFF.

The chain carries TRBV30 and TRBJ1-2, with no clear D. From germline, CDR1 is GTSNPN and CDR2 SVGIG (reference sequence). The V and J ends lost 2 bases and 1 base respectively, with 5 bases between them. The CDR3 length is 12 residues. This CDR3 reads CAWSRVNYGYTF. The CDR3, as DNA: TGTGCCTGGAGTCGGGTTAACTATGGCTACACCTTC.

In this sample, this clone turned up many times. The V call is TRBV11-2, the J call TRBJ2-5; perhaps TRBD2 as D (6 bases). The CDR3 spans 16 residues. The germline V gene encodes CDR1 SGHAT and CDR2 FQNNGV. V lost 2 bases, J lost 2 bases, and 15 bases lay in between. CDR3 amino acids: CASSLMYGGVQETQYF. The CDR3 coding sequence is TGTGCCAGCAGCTTAATGTACGGCGGGGTACAAGAGACCCAGTACTTC.

By proportion, this clone is medium-sized. This rearrangement joins TRBV6-8 to TRBJ2-7; D is perhaps TRBD2 (5 bases). This CDR3 comprises 15 residues. Between the trimmed V and J ends, which lost 6 bases and 7 bases, there was a span of 22 bases. Germline V CDR1 and CDR2: MNHGY, SAAAGT. CDR3 residues: CASSHPGIPSGEQYF. The CDR3 DNA is TGTGCCAGCAGCCACCCCGGGATTCCCAGTGGGGAGCAGTACTTC.

This clone was found many times. The rearrangement uses TRBV5-1 and TRBJ1-1, with D maybe TRBD1 (6 bases). The CDR3 is made up of 14 amino acids. The V and J ends lost 4 bases and 1 base respectively, with 11 bases between them. Germline CDR1 SGHRS, CDR2 YFSETQ. The CDR3: CASSQQGSNTEAFF. DNA for the CDR3: TGCGCCAGCAGCCAACAGGGCTCGAACACTGAAGCTTTCTTT.